These T cell receptor beta chains were read from a single sample in a study of blood T cell repertoires in COVID-19. Sequencing used immunoSEQ multiplex PCR; TCRdb keeps in-frame clones, though not all of them. The sample shows roughly 280,000 clones, 87% of them seen only once. Sequencing was done on a sample of peripheral blood. The receptors originated from a woman between 45 and 60 years old who had recovered from COVID-19. The CDR3 runs from the conserved cysteine through the conserved F or W. A D gene is named only where the DNA matches it firmly. Rows give clone size only sometimes, using once, few, many, or a class for an expanded clone.

clone_size: NA; j_call: TRBJ2-1; v_call: TRBV5-1; d_call: TRBD2; cdr3_aa: CASSLTSVSYNEQFF; cdr3_nt: TGCGCCAGCAGCTTGACTAGCGTCTCCTACAATGAGCAGTTCTTC
clone_size: NA; j_call: TRBJ1-5; v_call: TRBV6-5; d_call: NA; cdr3_aa: CASKVTPVSNQPQHF; cdr3_nt: TGTGCCAGCAAGGTGACACCAGTTAGCAATCAGCCCCAGCATTTT
clone_size: once; j_call: TRBJ1-5; v_call: TRBV27; d_call: NA; cdr3_aa: CASSTRQEKNQPQHF; cdr3_nt: TGTGCCAGCAGTACTCGACAGGAGAAGAATCAGCCCCAGCATTTT
clone_size: few; j_call: TRBJ2-2; v_call: TRBV6-5; d_call: NA; cdr3_aa: CASAAGGSTGELFF; cdr3_nt: TGTGCCAGCGCGGCAGGGGGGAGCACCGGGGAGCTGTTTTTT
clone_size: NA; j_call: TRBJ1-2; v_call: TRBV9; d_call: TRBD1; cdr3_aa: CASSVGDRVPGYTF; cdr3_nt: TGTGCCAGCAGTGTAGGCGACAGGGTCCCTGGCTACACCTTC
clone_size: NA; j_call: TRBJ2-1; v_call: TRBV5-1; d_call: NA; cdr3_aa: CASSLAQRGNEQFF; cdr3_nt: TGCGCCAGCAGCTTGGCCCAACGGGGCAATGAGCAGTTCTTC
clone_size: NA; j_call: TRBJ1-1; v_call: TRBV30; d_call: NA; cdr3_aa: CAWSVRGGRGLNTEAFF; cdr3_nt: TGTGCCTGGAGTGTACGAGGGGGGAGGGGGTTGAACACTGAAGCTTTCTTT
clone_size: NA; j_call: TRBJ1-5; v_call: TRBV4-3; d_call: TRBD1; cdr3_aa: CASSLRDRGLQPQHF; cdr3_nt: TGCGCCAGCAGCCTGCGGGACAGGGGGCTTCAGCCCCAGCATTTT
clone_size: NA; j_call: TRBJ1-5; v_call: TRBV7-2; d_call: TRBD1; cdr3_aa: CASSFTGDQPQHF; cdr3_nt: TGTGCCAGCAGCTTTACAGGGGATCAGCCCCAGCATTTT
clone_size: once; j_call: TRBJ2-3; v_call: TRBV7-2; d_call: TRBD1; cdr3_aa: CASSSRGPPIRPDTQYF; cdr3_nt: TGTGCCAGCAGCTCAAGGGGGCCTCCCATCCGCCCAGATACGCAGTATTTT
clone_size: once; j_call: TRBJ1-5; v_call: TRBV29-1; d_call: TRBD1; cdr3_aa: CSVGQGASQPQHF; cdr3_nt: TGCAGCGTCGGACAGGGGGCGAGCCAGCCCCAGCATTTT
clone_size: NA; j_call: TRBJ2-4; v_call: TRBV5-4; d_call: TRBD1; cdr3_aa: CASSVTDRVDIQYF; cdr3_nt: TGTGCCAGCAGCGTAACGGACAGGGTGGACATTCAGTACTTC
clone_size: NA; j_call: TRBJ2-7; v_call: TRBV5-1; d_call: NA; cdr3_aa: CASSLRNRSYEQYF; cdr3_nt: TGCGCCAGCAGCCTCCGGAACAGATCCTACGAGCAGTACTTC
clone_size: once; j_call: TRBJ2-2; v_call: TRBV6-6; d_call: TRBD1; cdr3_aa: CASSPQAGTANTGELFF; cdr3_nt: TGTGCCAGCAGTCCGCAAGCCGGGACAGCAAACACCGGGGAGCTGTTTTTT
clone_size: NA; j_call: TRBJ1-5; v_call: TRBV28; d_call: TRBD1; cdr3_aa: CASSQRGTGFFGSNQPQHF; cdr3_nt: TGTGCCAGCAGTCAACGCGGGACAGGGTTCTTTGGCAGCAATCAGCCCCAGCATTTT
clone_size: NA; j_call: TRBJ2-3; v_call: TRBV5-1; d_call: NA; cdr3_aa: CASSEPGDTQYF; cdr3_nt: TGCGCCAGCAGCGAGCCCGGGGATACGCAGTATTTT
clone_size: NA; j_call: TRBJ1-2; v_call: TRBV5-6; d_call: TRBD1; cdr3_aa: CASSLAAGGNYGYTF; cdr3_nt: TGTGCCAGCAGCTTGGCGGCAGGGGGTAACTATGGCTACACCTTC
clone_size: NA; j_call: TRBJ2-7; v_call: TRBV5-4; d_call: TRBD2; cdr3_aa: CASSAGGPTYEQYF; cdr3_nt: TGTGCCTCCTCTGCGGGGGGGCCAACCTACGAGCAGTACTTC
clone_size: once; j_call: TRBJ2-3; v_call: TRBV9; d_call: TRBD2; cdr3_aa: CASSVGNSGSFRDTQYF; cdr3_nt: TGTGCCAGCAGCGTAGGAAATAGCGGGAGCTTCAGAGATACGCAGTATTTT
clone_size: NA; j_call: TRBJ1-6; v_call: TRBV5-1; d_call: NA; cdr3_aa: CASSTDRTLSPLHF; cdr3_nt: TGCGCCAGCAGCACTGACAGGACCCTTTCACCCCTCCACTTT
clone_size: NA; j_call: TRBJ2-7; v_call: TRBV5-6; d_call: TRBD1; cdr3_aa: CASTWGDRAAYEQYF; cdr3_nt: TGTGCCAGCACCTGGGGTGACAGGGCAGCCTACGAGCAGTACTTC
clone_size: NA; j_call: TRBJ1-1; v_call: TRBV27; d_call: NA; cdr3_aa: CASSAWGRPGNTEAFF; cdr3_nt: TGTGCCAGCAGTGCTTGGGGCAGGCCAGGGAACACTGAAGCTTTCTTT
clone_size: NA; j_call: TRBJ1-5; v_call: TRBV7-2; d_call: NA; cdr3_aa: CASSLTPGGLGQPQHF; cdr3_nt: TGTGCCAGCAGCTTAACGCCGGGGGGGCTCGGACAGCCCCAGCATTTT
clone_size: NA; j_call: TRBJ2-1; v_call: TRBV24-1; d_call: NA; cdr3_aa: CATSDLVARTKEEQFF; cdr3_nt: TGTGCCACCAGTGATTTGGTAGCCCGTACCAAGGAAGAGCAGTTCTTC
clone_size: once; j_call: TRBJ2-2; v_call: TRBV27; d_call: TRBD2; cdr3_aa: CASKNRGSGSGTGELFF; cdr3_nt: TGTGCCAGCAAAAACAGAGGAAGCGGGAGCGGCACCGGGGAGCTGTTTTTT
clone_size: NA; j_call: TRBJ1-2; v_call: TRBV15; d_call: NA; cdr3_aa: CATSRDLLSHGYTF; cdr3_nt: TGTGCCACCAGCAGAGATCTCTTAAGCCATGGCTACACCTTC
clone_size: NA; j_call: TRBJ2-7; v_call: TRBV18; d_call: NA; cdr3_aa: CASSPTPGVPYEQYF; cdr3_nt: TGTGCCAGCTCACCCACCCCGGGAGTACCCTACGAGCAGTACTTC
clone_size: NA; j_call: TRBJ2-3; v_call: TRBV5-4; d_call: NA; cdr3_aa: CASSYLGTDTQYF; cdr3_nt: TGTGCCAGCAGCTACTTAGGCACAGATACGCAGTATTTT
clone_size: once; j_call: TRBJ1-1; v_call: TRBV19; d_call: NA; cdr3_aa: CASSIVGGATEAFF; cdr3_nt: TGTGCCAGTAGTATAGTGGGGGGGGCCACTGAAGCTTTCTTT
clone_size: NA; j_call: TRBJ1-2; v_call: TRBV7-3; d_call: TRBD1; cdr3_aa: CASSFTGTGGGYTF; cdr3_nt: TGTGCCAGCAGCTTCACCGGGACAGGGGGCGGCTACACCTTC
clone_size: NA; j_call: TRBJ2-7; v_call: TRBV28; d_call: TRBD1; cdr3_aa: CASQDRGYEQYF; cdr3_nt: TGTGCCAGCCAGGACAGGGGCTACGAGCAGTACTTC
clone_size: NA; j_call: TRBJ1-1; v_call: TRBV7-9; d_call: TRBD1; cdr3_aa: CASSPWGQGETEAFF; cdr3_nt: TGTGCCAGCAGCCCCTGGGGGCAGGGGGAGACTGAAGCTTTCTTT
clone_size: NA; j_call: TRBJ2-1; v_call: TRBV6-2/TRBV6-3; d_call: NA; cdr3_aa: CASSYRGKSNEQFF; cdr3_nt: TGTGCCAGCAGTTACAGGGGTAAAAGCAATGAGCAGTTCTTC
clone_size: NA; j_call: TRBJ1-6; v_call: TRBV7-2; d_call: TRBD1; cdr3_aa: CASSLDRGGNSPLHF; cdr3_nt: TGTGCCAGCAGCTTAGACAGGGGTGGGAATTCACCCCTCCACTTT
clone_size: NA; j_call: TRBJ2-1; v_call: TRBV30; d_call: TRBD2; cdr3_aa: CAWSLVRKSGLAGSYNEQFF; cdr3_nt: TGTGCCTGGAGTTTGGTCCGGAAATCGGGACTAGCGGGCTCCTACAATGAGCAGTTCTTC
clone_size: NA; j_call: TRBJ2-1; v_call: TRBV4-1; d_call: TRBD1; cdr3_aa: CASSQFQGVMDEQFF; cdr3_nt: TGCGCCAGCAGCCAATTCCAGGGGGTAATGGATGAGCAGTTCTTC
clone_size: once; j_call: TRBJ2-7; v_call: TRBV28; d_call: TRBD1; cdr3_aa: CASSQNRGLGYEQYF; cdr3_nt: TGTGCCAGCAGTCAGAACAGGGGGCTGGGTTACGAGCAGTACTTC
clone_size: NA; j_call: TRBJ2-7; v_call: TRBV3-1/TRBV3-2; d_call: TRBD2; cdr3_aa: CASSLLQRTSGRAIYEQYF; cdr3_nt: TGTGCCAGCAGCCTCTTGCAACGGACTAGCGGGAGGGCCATCTACGAGCAGTACTTC
clone_size: NA; j_call: TRBJ2-5; v_call: TRBV21-1; d_call: NA; cdr3_aa: CASSKATGGVETQYF; cdr3_nt: TGTGCCAGCAGCAAAGCTACAGGGGGAGTAGAGACCCAGTACTTC
clone_size: NA; j_call: TRBJ1-6; v_call: TRBV6-6; d_call: NA; cdr3_aa: CASSRPSGGGSPLHF; cdr3_nt: TGTGCCAGCAGTCGACCCTCAGGCGGGGGGTCACCCCTCCACTTT
clone_size: NA; j_call: TRBJ1-3; v_call: TRBV2; d_call: NA; cdr3_aa: CASTGWFGTSGNTIYF; cdr3_nt: TGTGCCAGCACGGGGTGGTTCGGCACCTCTGGAAACACCATATATTTT
clone_size: NA; j_call: TRBJ2-5; v_call: TRBV27; d_call: TRBD2; cdr3_aa: CASSRLAGETQYF; cdr3_nt: TGTGCCAGCAGCAGACTAGCGGGAGAGACCCAGTACTTC
clone_size: NA; j_call: TRBJ2-5; v_call: TRBV18; d_call: NA; cdr3_aa: CASSPPLVEKTQYF; cdr3_nt: TGTGCCAGCTCACCCCCCCTAGTCGAGAAGACCCAGTACTTC
clone_size: NA; j_call: TRBJ2-1; v_call: TRBV9; d_call: TRBD2; cdr3_aa: CASSVAPGLASSYNEQFF; cdr3_nt: TGTGCCAGCAGCGTAGCCCCGGGACTAGCCAGCTCCTACAATGAGCAGTTCTTC
clone_size: NA; j_call: TRBJ2-5; v_call: TRBV9; d_call: TRBD2; cdr3_aa: CASSSGGAPETQYF; cdr3_nt: TGTGCCAGCAGCTCCGGGGGGGCCCCAGAGACCCAGTACTTC